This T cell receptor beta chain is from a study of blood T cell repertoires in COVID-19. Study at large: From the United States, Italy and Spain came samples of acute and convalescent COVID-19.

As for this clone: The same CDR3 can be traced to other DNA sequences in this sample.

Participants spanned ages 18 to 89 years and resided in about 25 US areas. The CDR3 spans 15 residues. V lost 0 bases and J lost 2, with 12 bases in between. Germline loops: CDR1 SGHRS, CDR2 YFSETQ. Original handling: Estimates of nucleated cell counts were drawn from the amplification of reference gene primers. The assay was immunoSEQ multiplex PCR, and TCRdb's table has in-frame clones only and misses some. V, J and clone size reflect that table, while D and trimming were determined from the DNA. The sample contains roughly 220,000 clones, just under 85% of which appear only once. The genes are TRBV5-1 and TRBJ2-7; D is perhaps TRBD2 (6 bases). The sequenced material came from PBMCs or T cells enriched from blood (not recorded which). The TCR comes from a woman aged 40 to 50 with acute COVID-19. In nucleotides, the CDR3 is TGCGCCAGCAGCTTGGGGTTAGCGGATACCTACGAGCAGTACTTC. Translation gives CASSLGLADTYEQYF.